This T cell receptor beta chain was sequenced during a study of neoadjuvant nivolumab and ipilimumab in lung cancer. The study's findings and limits: From pretherapy to surgery, tumor richness and clonality rose with dual therapy. Only a single major-pathologic-response sample was available for clonality analysis. Pretherapy blood TCR richness correlated positively with resected tumor richness.

Worth noting for this clone: Its antigen remains unidentified.

Sequencing was performed with immunoSEQ multiplex PCR; in TCRdb, only in-frame clones are kept and a portion is missing. This sample has over 45,000 clones, with around 89% found just once. Germline CDR1 is SGDLS and CDR2 is YYNGEE. This CDR3 has 15 residues. Trimming pared 4 bases from V and 1 base from J, leaving 15 bases between. This sequence was found in an adult with non-small cell lung cancer. Some clones in this sample may be carry-over from other donors' samples. The sequences come from blood, collected before neoadjuvant nivolumab, alone or with ipilimumab. The rearrangement uses TRBV9 and TRBJ2-7, with a weak D call TRBD2 (5 bases). The CDR3 is CASSPSDSYSYEQYF. DNA for the CDR3: TGTGCCAGCAGCCCGTCGGACTCATATTCCTACGAGCAGTACTTC. Combining the CDR3 with reference TRBV9 and TRBJ2-7 gives the whole variable domain DSGVTQTPKHLITATGQRVTLRCSPRSGDLSVYWYQQSLDQGLQFLIQYYNGEERAKGNILERFSAQQFPDLHSELNLSSLELGDSALYFCASSPSDSYSYEQYFGPGTRLTVT.